This record covers a single T cell receptor (beta chain). Enrollees, roughly 18 to 90 years old, lived in around 23 US areas. Participant-reported clinical history was the basis for cohort assignment. The sample belongs to a study of blood T cell repertoires in COVID-19. Sequenced by immunoSEQ multiplex PCR; TCRdb stores in-frame clones only, minus some. The table shows over 250,000 clones, with roughly nine tenths occurring only once. This CDR3 is built from 20 residues. V was cut by 3 bases and J by 5 bases, with 29 bases left in between. Germline CDR1 MGHRA, CDR2 YSYEKL. This sequence joins TRBV4-1 and TRBJ2-4, with TRBD2 as a possible D gene (7 bases). The sequenced material came from PBMCs or T cells enriched from blood (not recorded which). The source of this sequence is a woman younger than 35 who had recovered from COVID-19. CDR3 in DNA: TGCGCCAGCAGCCAGGATGTTCGGGGAGGGGGAAAGGGCCGGGAAAACATTCAGTACTTC. Protein: CASSQDVRGGGKGRENIQYF.